The clone carrying this T cell receptor (beta chain) has more than one count but fewer than ten. Its antigen is unidentified. With a J-beta primer mix and a sample-barcoded 5' primer, a second PCR ran about 6 to 11 cycles. Tagging of each cDNA molecule was performed by a template-switch adaptor with 12 random nucleotides. Using its own MiXCR run on the 5' RACE reads, TCRdb lists one record per CDR3 protein. Of approximately 830,000 distinct CDR3 sequences in the sample, approximately 65% are singletons; the top ten hold about a quarter. The extraction recovered at least 6 micrograms of total RNA per sample. The data belong to a study of blood T cells in healthy people across ages. Broader study findings: Estimated diversity, derived from one million T cells, was regarded as an underestimate.

Germline CDR1 and CDR2: SQVTM and ANQGSEA. The CDR3 loop spans 13 amino acids. With 7 bases clipped from V and 5 bases from J, the junction kept 10 bases outside the gene matches. The chain combines TRBV29-1 with TRBJ2-7; 8 nucleotides match TRBD1. Sequenced material: blood. The TCR comes from a man under 40 in good health. In DNA form, the CDR3 reads TGCAGCGCCGGATACAGGGGGAGGAACGAGCAGTACTTC. It codes for CSAGYRGRNEQYF.